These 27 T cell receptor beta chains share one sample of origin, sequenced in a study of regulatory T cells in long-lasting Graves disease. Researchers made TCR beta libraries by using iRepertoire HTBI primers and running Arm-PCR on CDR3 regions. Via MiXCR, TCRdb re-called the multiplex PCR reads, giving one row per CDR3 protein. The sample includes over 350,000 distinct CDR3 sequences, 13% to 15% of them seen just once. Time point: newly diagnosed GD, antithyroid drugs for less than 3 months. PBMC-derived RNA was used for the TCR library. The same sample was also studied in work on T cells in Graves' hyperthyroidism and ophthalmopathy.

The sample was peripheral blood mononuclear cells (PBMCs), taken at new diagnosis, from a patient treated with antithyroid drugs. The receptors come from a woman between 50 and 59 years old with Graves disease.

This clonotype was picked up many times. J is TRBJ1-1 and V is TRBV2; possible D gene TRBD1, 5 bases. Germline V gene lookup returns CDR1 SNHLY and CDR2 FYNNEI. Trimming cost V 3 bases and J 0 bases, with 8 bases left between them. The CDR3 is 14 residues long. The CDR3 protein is CASSDWGMNTEAFF. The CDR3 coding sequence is TGTGCCAGCAGTGACTGGGGGATGAACACTGAAGCTTTCTTT. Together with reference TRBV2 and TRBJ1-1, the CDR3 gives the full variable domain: EPEVTQTPSHQVTQMGQEVILRCVPISNHLYFYWYRQILGQKVEFLVSFYNNEISEKSEIFDDQFSVERPDGSNFTLKIRSTKLEDSAMYFCASSDWGMNTEAFFGQGTRLTVV.

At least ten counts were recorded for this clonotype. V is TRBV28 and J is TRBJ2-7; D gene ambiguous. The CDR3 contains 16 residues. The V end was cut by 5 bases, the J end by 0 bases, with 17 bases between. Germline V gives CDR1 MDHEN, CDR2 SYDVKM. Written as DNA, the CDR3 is TGTGCCAGCAGTAGCCCCGCCAGGAGACTCTCCTACGAGCAGTACTTC. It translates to CASSSPARRLSYEQYF.

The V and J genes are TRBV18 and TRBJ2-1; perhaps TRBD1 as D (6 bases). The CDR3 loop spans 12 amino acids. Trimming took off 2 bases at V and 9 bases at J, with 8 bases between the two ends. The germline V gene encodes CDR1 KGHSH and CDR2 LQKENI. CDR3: CASSPRGIEQFF. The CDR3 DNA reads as TGTGCCAGCTCACCAAGGGGGATTGAGCAGTTCTTC.

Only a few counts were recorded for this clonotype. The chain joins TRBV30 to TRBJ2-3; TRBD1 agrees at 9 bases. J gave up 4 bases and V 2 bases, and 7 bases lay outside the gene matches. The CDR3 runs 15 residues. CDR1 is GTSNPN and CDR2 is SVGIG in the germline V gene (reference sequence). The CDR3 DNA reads TGTGCCTGGAGTCCGGGACAGGGAGGCGCAGATACGCAGTATTTT. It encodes CAWSPGQGGADTQYF.

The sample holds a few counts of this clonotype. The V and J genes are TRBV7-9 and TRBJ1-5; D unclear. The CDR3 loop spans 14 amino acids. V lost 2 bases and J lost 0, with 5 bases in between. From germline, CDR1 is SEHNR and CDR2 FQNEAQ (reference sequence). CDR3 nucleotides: TGTGCCAGCAGCTTATCAAGTAGCAATCAGCCCCAGCATTTT. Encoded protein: CASSLSSSNQPQHF.

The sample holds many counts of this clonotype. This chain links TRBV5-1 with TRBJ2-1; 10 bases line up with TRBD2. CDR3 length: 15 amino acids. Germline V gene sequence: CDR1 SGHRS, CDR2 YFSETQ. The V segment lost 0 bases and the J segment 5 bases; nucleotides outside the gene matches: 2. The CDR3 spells CASSLGTSGDNEQFF. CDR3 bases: TGCGCCAGCAGCTTGGGGACTAGCGGAGACAATGAGCAGTTCTTC.

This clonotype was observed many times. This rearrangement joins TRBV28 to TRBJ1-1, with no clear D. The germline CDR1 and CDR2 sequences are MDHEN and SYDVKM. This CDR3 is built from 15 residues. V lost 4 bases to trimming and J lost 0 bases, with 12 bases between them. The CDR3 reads CASSYIRLVNTEAFF. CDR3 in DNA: TGTGCCAGCAGTTACATAAGACTTGTGAACACTGAAGCTTTCTTT.

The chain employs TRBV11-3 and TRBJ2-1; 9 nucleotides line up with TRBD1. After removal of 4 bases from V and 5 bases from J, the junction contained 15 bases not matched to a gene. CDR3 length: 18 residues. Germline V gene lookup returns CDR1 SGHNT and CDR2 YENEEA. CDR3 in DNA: TGTGCCAGCAGCTCGAGGGACAGGGCTTACCTCAGACACAATGAGCAGTTCTTC. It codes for CASSSRDRAYLRHNEQFF.

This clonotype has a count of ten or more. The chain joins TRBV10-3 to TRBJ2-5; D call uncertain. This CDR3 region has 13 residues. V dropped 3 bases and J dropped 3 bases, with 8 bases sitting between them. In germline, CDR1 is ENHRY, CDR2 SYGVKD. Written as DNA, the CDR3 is TGTGCCATCAGTGAAATCCGCGAAGAGACCCAGTACTTC. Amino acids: CAISEIREETQYF.

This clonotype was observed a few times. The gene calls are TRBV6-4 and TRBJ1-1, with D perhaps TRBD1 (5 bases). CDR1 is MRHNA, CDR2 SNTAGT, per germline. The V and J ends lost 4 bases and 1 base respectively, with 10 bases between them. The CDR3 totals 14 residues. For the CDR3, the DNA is TGTGCCAGCAGTGTGGAGGGGTCGAACACTGAAGCTTTCTTT. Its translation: CASSVEGSNTEAFF.

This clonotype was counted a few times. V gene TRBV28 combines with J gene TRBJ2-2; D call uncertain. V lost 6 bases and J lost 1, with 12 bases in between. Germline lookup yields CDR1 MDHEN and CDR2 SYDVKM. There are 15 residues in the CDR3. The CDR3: CASRPARWNTGELFF. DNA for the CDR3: TGTGCCAGCAGACCGGCCAGGTGGAACACCGGGGAGCTGTTTTTT.

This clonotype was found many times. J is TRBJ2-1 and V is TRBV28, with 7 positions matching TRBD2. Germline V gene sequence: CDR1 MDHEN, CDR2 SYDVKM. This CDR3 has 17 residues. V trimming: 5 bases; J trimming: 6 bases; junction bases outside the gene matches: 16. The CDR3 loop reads CASSVPGLAGKSNEQFF. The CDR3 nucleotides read TGTGCCAGCAGTGTCCCCGGGTTAGCGGGCAAAAGCAATGAGCAGTTCTTC.

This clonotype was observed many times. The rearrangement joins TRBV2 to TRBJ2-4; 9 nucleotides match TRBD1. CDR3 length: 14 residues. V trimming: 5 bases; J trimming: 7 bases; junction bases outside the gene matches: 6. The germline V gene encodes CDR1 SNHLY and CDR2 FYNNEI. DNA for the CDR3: TGTGCCAGCAGTCTTACAGGGGGCACGAACATTCAGTACTTC. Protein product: CASSLTGGTNIQYF.

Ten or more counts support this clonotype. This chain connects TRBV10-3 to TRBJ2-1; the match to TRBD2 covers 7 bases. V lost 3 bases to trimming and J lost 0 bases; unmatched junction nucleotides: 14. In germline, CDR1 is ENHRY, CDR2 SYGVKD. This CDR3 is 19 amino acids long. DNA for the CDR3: TGTGCCATCAGTGATGCCTTTGGCGGGAGAGGAAGCTCCTACAATGAGCAGTTCTTC. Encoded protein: CAISDAFGGRGSSYNEQFF.

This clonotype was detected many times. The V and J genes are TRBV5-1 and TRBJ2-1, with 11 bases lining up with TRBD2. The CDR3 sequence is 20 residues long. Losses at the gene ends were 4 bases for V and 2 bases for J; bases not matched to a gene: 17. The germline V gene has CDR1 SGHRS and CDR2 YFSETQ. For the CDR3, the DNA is TGCGCCAGCAGCGTCTGGGGACTAGCGGAGGACCCAGTAGCCTACAATGAGCAGTTCTTC. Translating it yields CASSVWGLAEDPVAYNEQFF.

The CDR3 DNA follows: TGCGCCAGCAGCTTACTAGCGGGAACTGGGGCCAACGTCCTGACTTTC. Amino acids: CASSLLAGTGANVLTF. The gene calls are TRBV5-1 and TRBJ2-6; 10 bases agree with TRBD2. CDR3 length: 16 residues. Per germline, CDR1 SGHRS and CDR2 YFSETQ. The junction had 1 base not matched to a gene; V was cut back by 2 bases and J by 2 bases.

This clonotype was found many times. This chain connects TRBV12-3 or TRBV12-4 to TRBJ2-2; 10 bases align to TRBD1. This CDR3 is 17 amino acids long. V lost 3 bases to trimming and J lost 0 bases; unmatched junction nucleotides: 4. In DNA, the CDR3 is TGTGCCAGCAGTTTCAGAGGACAGGGGGCGAACACCGGGGAGCTGTTTTTT. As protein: CASSFRGQGANTGELFF.

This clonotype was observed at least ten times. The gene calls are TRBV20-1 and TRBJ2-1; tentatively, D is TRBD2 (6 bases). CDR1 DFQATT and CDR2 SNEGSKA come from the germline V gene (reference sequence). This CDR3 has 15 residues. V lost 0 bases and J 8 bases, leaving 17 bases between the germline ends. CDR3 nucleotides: TGCAGTGCTAGAGAACGGGAGCAGGTGCGCGATGAGCAGTTCTTC. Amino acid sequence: CSAREREQVRDEQFF.

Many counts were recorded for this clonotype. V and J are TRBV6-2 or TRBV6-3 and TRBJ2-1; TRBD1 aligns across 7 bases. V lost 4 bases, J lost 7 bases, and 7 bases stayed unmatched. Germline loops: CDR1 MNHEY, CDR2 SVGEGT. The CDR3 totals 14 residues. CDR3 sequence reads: CASSLTGNRNEQFF. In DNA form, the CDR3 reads TGTGCCAGCAGTTTGACAGGGAACAGGAATGAGCAGTTCTTC.

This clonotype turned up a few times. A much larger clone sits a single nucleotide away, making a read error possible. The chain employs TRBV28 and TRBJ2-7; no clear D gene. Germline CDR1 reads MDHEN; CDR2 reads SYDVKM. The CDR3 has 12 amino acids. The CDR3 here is CAGSFRQGEQYF. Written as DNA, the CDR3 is TGTGCCGGCAGTTTCCGACAAGGCGAGCAGTACTTC.

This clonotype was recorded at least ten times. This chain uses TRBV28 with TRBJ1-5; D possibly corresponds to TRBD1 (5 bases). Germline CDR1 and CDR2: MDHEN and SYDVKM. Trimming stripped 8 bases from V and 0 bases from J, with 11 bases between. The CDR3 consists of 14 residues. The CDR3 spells CASSGRISNQPQHF. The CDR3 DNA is TGTGCCAGCTCGGGACGGATTAGCAATCAGCCCCAGCATTTT.

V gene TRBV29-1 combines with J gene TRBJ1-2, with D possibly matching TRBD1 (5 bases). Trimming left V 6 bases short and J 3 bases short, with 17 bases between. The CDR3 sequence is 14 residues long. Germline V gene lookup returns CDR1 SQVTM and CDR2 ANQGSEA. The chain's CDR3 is CSVLARGLDYGYTF. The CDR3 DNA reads TGCAGCGTCCTTGCGAGGGGACTTGACTATGGCTACACCTTC.

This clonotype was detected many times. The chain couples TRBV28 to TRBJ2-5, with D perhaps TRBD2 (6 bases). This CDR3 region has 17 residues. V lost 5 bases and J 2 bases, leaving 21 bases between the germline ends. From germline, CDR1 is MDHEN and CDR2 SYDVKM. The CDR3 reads CASSARVGSGPQETQYF. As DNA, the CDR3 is TGTGCCAGCAGTGCCCGGGTGGGTAGCGGACCACAAGAGACCCAGTACTTC.

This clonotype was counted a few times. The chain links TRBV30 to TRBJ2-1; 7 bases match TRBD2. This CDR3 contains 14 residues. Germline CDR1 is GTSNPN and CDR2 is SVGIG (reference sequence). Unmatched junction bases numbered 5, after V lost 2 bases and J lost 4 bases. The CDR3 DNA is TGTGCCTGGAGTTTTGGGGGGGAATACAATGAGCAGTTCTTC. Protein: CAWSFGGEYNEQFF.

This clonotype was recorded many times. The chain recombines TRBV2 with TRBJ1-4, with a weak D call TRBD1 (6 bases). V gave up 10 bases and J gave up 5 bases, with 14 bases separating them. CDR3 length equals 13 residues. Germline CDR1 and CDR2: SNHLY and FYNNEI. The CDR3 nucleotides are TGTGCCACTCAGGACAGCCCCAATGAAAAACTGTTTTTT. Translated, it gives CATQDSPNEKLFF.

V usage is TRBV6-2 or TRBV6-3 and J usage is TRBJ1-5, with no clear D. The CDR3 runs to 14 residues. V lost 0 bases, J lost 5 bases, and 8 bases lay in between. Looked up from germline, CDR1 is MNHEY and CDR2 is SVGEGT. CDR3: CASSYSRQDQPQHF. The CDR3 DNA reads TGTGCCAGCAGTTACTCTCGGCAGGATCAGCCCCAGCATTTT.

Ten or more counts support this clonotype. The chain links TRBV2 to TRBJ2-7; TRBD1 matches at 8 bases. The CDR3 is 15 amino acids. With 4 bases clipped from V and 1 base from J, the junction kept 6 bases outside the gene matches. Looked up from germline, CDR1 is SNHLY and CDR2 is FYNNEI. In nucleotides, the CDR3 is TGTGCCAGCAGTGGAGAACAGGGGGTTTCCTACGAGCAGTACTTC. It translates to CASSGEQGVSYEQYF.